This T cell receptor beta chain comes out of a study of blood T cell repertoires in COVID-19. Overall study context: Samples representing acute and convalescent COVID-19 were sourced from the United States, Italy and Spain. PBMCs, B-cell-depleted T cells, or T cells were the source of the cDNA or gDNA that made up the material.

In germline, CDR1 is SEHNR, CDR2 FQNEAQ (reference sequence). The CDR3 runs to 15 residues. V gave up 6 bases and J gave up 0 bases; unmatched junction bases: 7. Seattle patient enrollment occurred during active infection, with longitudinal follow-up thereafter. Methods used by the authors: Estimated nucleated cell counts came from reference gene primer amplification. This table comes from immunoSEQ multiplex PCR, and its TCRdb copy is limited to in-frame clones, with some not included. Clone size and the V and J calls come from that table; the DNA yielded D and trimming. The table lists about 200,000 clones, roughly 92% of them singletons.

The sample was peripheral blood. This rearrangement joins TRBV7-9 to TRBJ1-2; 7 bases map to TRBD1. The sequence was collected from a young man with COVID-19, enrolled during active disease. This CDR3 is CASRSTGASNYGYTF. DNA for the CDR3: TGTGCCAGCAGGTCCACAGGGGCTTCTAACTATGGCTACACCTTC.